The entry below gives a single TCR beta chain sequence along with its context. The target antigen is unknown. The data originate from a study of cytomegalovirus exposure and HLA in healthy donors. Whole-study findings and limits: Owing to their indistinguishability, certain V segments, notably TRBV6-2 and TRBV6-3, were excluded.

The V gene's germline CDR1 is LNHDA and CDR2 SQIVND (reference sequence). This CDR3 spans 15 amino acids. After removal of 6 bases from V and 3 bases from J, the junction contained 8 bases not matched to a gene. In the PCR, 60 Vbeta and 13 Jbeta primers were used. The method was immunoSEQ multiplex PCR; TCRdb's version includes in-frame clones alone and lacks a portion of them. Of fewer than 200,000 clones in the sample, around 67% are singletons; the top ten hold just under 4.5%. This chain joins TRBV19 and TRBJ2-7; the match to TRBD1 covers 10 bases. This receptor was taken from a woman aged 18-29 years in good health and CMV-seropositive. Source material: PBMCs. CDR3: CASRGAGDRGYEQYF. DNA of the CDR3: TGTGCCAGTAGGGGGGCCGGGGACAGGGGCTACGAGCAGTACTTC.